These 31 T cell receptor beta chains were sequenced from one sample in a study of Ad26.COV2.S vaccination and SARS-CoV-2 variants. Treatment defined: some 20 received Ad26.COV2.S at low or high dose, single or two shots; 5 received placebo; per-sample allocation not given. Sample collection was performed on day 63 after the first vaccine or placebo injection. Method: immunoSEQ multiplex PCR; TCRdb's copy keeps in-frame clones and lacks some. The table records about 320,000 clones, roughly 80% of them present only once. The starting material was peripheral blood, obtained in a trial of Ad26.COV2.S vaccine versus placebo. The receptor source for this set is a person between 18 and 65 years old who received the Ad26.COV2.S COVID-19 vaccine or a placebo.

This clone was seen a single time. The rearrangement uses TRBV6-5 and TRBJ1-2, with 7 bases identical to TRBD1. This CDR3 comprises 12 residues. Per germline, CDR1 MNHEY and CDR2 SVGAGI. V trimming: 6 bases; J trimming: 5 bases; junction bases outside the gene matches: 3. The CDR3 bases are TGTGCCAGCAGCCAGGGGGAGTATGGCTACACCTTC. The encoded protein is CASSQGEYGYTF.

The chain's CDR3 is CASSLALAGTGGVSPLHF. The CDR3 DNA reads as TGTGCCAGCAGCTTGGCCTTGGCCGGGACAGGGGGCGTATCACCCCTCCACTTT. The genes are TRBV5-5 and TRBJ1-6, with 12 bases lining up with TRBD1. The CDR3 spans 18 residues. CDR1 and CDR2 from the germline V gene are SGHKS and YYEKEE (reference sequence). J gave up 10 bases and V 0 bases, and 11 bases lay outside the gene matches. Variable domain in full (rest from reference TRBV5-5 and TRBJ1-6): DAGVTQSPTHLIKTRGQQVTLRCSPISGHKSVSWYQQVLGQGPQFIFQYYEKEERGRGNFPDRFSARQFPNYSSELNVNALLLGDSALYLCASSLALAGTGGVSPLHFGNGTRLTVT.

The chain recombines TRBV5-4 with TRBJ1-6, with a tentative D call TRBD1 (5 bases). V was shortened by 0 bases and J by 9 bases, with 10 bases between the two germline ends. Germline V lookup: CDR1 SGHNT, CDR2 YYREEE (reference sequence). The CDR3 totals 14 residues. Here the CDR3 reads CASSLEGTRSPLHF. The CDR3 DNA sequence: TGTGCCAGCAGCTTGGAAGGGACCCGTTCACCCCTCCACTTT.

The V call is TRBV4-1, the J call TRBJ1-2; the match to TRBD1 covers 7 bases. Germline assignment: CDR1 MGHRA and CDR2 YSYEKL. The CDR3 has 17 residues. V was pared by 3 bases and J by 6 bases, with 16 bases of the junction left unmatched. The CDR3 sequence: CASSQAPTGRGNDGYTF. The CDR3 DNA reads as TGCGCCAGCAGCCAGGCCCCCACAGGCAGGGGGAATGATGGCTACACCTTC.

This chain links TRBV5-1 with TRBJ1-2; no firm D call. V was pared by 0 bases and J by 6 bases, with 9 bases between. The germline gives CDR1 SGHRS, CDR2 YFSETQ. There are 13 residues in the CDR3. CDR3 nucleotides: TGCGCCAGCAGCTTGGCCGCGGCAGATGGCTACACCTTC. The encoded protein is CASSLAAADGYTF.

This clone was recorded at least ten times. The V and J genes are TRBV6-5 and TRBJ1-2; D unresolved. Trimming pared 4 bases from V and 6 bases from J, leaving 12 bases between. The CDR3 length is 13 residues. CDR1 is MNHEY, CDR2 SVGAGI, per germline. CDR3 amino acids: CASSSTAMNGYTF. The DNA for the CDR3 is TGTGCCAGCAGTTCTACAGCAATGAATGGCTACACCTTC.

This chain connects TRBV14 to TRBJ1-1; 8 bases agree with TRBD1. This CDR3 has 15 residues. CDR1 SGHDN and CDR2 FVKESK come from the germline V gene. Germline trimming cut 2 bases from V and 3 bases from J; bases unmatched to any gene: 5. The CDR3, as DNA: TGTGCCAGCAGCCAATGGACAGGGAGGGACACTGAAGCTTTCTTT. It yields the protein CASSQWTGRDTEAFF.

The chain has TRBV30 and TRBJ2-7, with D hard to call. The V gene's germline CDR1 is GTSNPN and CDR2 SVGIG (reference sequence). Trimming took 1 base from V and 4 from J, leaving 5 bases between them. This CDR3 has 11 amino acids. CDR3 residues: CAWSEWYEQYF. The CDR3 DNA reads TGTGCCTGGAGTGAGTGGTACGAGCAGTACTTC.

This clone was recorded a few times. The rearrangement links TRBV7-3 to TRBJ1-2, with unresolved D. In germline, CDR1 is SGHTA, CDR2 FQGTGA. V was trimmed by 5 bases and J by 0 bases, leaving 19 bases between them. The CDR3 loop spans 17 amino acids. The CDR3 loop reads CASSPAVNSGTNYGYTF. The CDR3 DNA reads TGTGCCAGCAGCCCCGCTGTCAACTCGGGTACTAACTATGGCTACACCTTC.

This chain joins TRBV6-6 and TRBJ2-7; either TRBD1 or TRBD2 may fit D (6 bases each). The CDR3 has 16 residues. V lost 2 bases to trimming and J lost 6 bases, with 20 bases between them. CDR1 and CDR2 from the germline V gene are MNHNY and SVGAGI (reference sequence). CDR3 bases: TGTGCCAGCAGTTACGGTTCGGGGGCGAAAGTTTTCGAGCAGTACTTC. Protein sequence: CASSYGSGAKVFEQYF.

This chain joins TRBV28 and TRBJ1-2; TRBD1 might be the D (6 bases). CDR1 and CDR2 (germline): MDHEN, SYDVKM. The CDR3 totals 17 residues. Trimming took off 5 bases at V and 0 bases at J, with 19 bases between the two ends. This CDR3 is CASSQDSVALANYGYTF. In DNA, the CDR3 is TGTGCCAGCAGTCAGGACAGTGTTGCCCTAGCTAACTATGGCTACACCTTC.

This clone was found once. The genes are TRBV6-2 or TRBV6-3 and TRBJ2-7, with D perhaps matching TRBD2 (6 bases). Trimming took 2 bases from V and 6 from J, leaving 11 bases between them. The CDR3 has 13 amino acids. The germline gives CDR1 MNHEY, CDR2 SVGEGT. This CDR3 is CASSYGDFGEQYF. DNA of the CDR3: TGTGCCAGCAGTTACGGGGACTTCGGCGAGCAGTACTTC.

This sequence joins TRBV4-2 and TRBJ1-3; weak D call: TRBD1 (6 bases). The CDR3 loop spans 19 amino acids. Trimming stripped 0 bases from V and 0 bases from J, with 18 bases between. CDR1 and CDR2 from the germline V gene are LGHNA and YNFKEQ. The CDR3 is CASSQEGGGVRISGNTIYF. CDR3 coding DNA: TGTGCCAGCAGCCAAGAAGGAGGGGGTGTAAGGATCTCTGGAAACACCATATATTTT.

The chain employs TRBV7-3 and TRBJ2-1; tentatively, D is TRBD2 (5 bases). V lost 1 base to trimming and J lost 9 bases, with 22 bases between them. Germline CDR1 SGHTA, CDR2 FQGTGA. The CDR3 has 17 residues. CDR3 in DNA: TGTGCCAGCAGCTTAAGAGCTGAAGGACTCTCTCGGGGTGAGCAGTTCTTC. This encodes CASSLRAEGLSRGEQFF.

As DNA, the CDR3 is TGTGCCAGCAGTCCTTACATCCGGAGTGGAGATACGCAGTATTTT. Protein: CASSPYIRSGDTQYF. The chain carries TRBV3-1 (or the pseudogene TRBV3-2) and TRBJ2-3; D uncertain. The V and J ends lost 6 bases and 5 bases respectively, with 18 bases between them. The CDR3 runs to 15 residues. Germline CDR1 and CDR2: LGHDT and YNNKEL (reference sequence).

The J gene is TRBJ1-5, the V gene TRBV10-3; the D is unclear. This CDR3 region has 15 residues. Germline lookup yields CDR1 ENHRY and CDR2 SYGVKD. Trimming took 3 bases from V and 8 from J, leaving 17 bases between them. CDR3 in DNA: TGTGCCATCAGTGACCCATCGGACGGCTTAAAGCCCCAGCATTTT. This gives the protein CAISDPSDGLKPQHF.

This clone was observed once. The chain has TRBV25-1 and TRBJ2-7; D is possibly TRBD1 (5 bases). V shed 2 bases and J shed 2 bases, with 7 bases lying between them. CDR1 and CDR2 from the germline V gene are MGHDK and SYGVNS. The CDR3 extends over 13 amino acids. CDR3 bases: TGTGCCAGCAGTGAAGACAGAACCTACGAGCAGTACTTC. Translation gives CASSEDRTYEQYF.

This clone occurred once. The CDR3 bases are TGTGCCAGCAGACCCCGGACTAGCGGGGCGGCAGATACGCAGTATTTT. This gives the protein CASRPRTSGAADTQYF. V gene TRBV7-9 combines with J gene TRBJ2-3; TRBD2 agrees at 12 bases. Germline lookup yields CDR1 SEHNR and CDR2 FQNEAQ (reference sequence). The CDR3 length is 16 residues. With V trimmed by 6 bases and J by 4 bases, 8 bases remained unmatched.

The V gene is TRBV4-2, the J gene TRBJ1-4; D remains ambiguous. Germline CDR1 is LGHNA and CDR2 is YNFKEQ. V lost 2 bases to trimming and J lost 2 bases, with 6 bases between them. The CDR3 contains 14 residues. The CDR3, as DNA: TGTGCCAGCAGCCAAAGGAGGACTAATGAAAAACTGTTTTTT. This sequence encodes CASSQRRTNEKLFF.

CDR3 sequence (DNA): TGTGCCAGTAGGGACAGGTTGTCTGGAAACACCATATATTTT. Translated, it gives CASRDRLSGNTIYF. The chain recombines TRBV19 with TRBJ1-3, with TRBD1 matching 7 bases. The CDR3 consists of 14 residues. The J segment lost 1 base and the V segment lost 6 bases, leaving 3 bases of the junction unmatched. Looked up from germline, CDR1 is LNHDA and CDR2 is SQIVND (reference sequence).

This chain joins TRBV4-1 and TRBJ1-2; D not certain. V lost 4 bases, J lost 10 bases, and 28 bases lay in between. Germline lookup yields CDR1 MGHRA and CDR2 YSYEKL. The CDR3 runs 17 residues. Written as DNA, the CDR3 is TGCGCCAGCAGCCCAAGCCTGACGGACCGCGGACGATTTGTCTACACCTTC. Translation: CASSPSLTDRGRFVYTF.

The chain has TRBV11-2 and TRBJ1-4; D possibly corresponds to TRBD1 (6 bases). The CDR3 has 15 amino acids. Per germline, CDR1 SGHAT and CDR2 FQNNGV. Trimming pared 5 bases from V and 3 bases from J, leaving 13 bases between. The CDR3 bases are TGTGCCAGCAGCCCTTGGGGGGCGTCTAATGAAAAACTGTTTTTT. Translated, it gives CASSPWGASNEKLFF. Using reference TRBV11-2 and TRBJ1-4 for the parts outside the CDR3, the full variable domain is EAGVAQSPRYKIIEKRQSVAFWCNPISGHATLYWYQQILGQGPKLLIQFQNNGVVDDSQLPKDRFSAERLKGVDSTLKIQPAKLEDSAVYLCASSPWGASNEKLFFGSGTQLSVL.

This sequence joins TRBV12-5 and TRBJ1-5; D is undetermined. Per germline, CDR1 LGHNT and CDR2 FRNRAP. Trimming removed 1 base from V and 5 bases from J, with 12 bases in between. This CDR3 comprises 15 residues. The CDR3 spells CASGLAPLSDQPQHF. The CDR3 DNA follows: TGTGCTAGTGGTTTGGCCCCCTTGAGCGATCAGCCCCAGCATTTT.

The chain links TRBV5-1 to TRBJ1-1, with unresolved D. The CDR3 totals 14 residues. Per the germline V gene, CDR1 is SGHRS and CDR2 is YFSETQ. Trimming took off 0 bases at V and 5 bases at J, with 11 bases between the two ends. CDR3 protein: CASSLVRVGTEAFF. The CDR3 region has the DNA TGCGCCAGCAGCTTGGTGAGGGTTGGGACTGAAGCTTTCTTT. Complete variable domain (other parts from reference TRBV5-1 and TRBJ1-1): KAGVTQTPRYLIKTRGQQVTLSCSPISGHRSVSWYQQTPGQGLQFLFEYFSETQRNKGNFPGRFSGRQFSNSRSEMNVSTLELGDSALYLCASSLVRVGTEAFFGQGTRLTVV.

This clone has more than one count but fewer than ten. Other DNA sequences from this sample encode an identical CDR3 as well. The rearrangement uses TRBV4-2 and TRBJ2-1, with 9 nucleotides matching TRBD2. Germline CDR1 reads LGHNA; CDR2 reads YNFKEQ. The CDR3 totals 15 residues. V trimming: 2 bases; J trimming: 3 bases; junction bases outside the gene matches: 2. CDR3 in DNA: TGTGCCAGCAGCCAAAGCGGGGGGATCTACAATGAGCAGTTCTTC. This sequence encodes CASSQSGGIYNEQFF.

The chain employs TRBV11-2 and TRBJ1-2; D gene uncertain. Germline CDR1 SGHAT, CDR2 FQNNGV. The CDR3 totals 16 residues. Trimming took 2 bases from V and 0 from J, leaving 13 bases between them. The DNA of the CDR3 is TGTGCCAGCAGCTTATTCTTAGCACTTCCTAACTATGGCTACACCTTC. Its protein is CASSLFLALPNYGYTF.

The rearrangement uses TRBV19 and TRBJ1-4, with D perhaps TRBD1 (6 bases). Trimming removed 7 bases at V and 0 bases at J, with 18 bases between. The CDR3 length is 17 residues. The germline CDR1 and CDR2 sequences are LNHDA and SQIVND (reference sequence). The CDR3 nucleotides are TGTGCCAGTACCTACTCCGGGGGGCACGCAACTAATGAAAAACTGTTTTTT. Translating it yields CASTYSGGHATNEKLFF.

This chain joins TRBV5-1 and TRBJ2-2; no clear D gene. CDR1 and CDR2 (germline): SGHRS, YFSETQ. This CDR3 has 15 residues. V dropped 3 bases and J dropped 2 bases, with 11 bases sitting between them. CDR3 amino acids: CASSSWGRNTGELFF. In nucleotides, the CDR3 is TGCGCCAGCAGCTCCTGGGGAAGAAACACCGGGGAGCTGTTTTTT.

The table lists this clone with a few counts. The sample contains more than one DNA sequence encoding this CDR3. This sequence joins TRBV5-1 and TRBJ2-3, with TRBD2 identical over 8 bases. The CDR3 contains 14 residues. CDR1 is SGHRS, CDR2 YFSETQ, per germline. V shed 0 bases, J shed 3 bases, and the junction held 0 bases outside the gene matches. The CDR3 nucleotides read TGCGCCAGCAGCTTGGTAGCGGGGACAGATACGCAGTATTTT. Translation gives CASSLVAGTDTQYF.

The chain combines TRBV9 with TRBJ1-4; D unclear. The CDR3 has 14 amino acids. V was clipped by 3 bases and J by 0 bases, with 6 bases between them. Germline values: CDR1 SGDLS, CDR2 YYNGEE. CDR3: CASSAYTTNEKLFF. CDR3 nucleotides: TGTGCCAGCAGCGCATATACAACTAATGAAAAACTGTTTTTT.

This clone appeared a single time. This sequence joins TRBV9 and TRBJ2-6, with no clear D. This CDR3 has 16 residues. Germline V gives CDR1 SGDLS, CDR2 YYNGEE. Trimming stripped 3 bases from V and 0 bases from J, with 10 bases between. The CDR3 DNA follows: TGTGCCAGCAGCGGGGTATGGGGCTCTGGGGCCAACGTCCTGACTTTC. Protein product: CASSGVWGSGANVLTF.